This is a list of T cell receptor beta chains from one sample in a study of CD4 T cells in relation to SARS-CoV-2 and coronaviruses. These receptors lack a known antigen. Repertoires were generated with immunoSEQ multiplex PCR, while TCRdb's copy carries only in-frame clones and drops some. Counted here are about 36,000 clones, over 70% occurring once; the ten biggest clones make up less than 3%. Sequencing was carried out using memory CD4+ T cells from PBMCs, cultured in vitro. The receptors were sampled from an adult with COVID-19. Each CDR3 is given with its conserved first and last residue. Each record gives: clone size, D gene, CDR3 length, J gene, V gene, CDR3 DNA, CDR3 protein. D genes are given only for firm matches. The size field is filled for only some rows; it gives once, few, many or a size class.

- TRBD2 12 TRBJ2-4 TRBV12-3/TRBV12-4 TGTGCCAGCAGTTTAGGGGGGGGCATTCAGTACTTC CASSLGGGIQYF
few TRBD2 15 TRBJ2-3 TRBV7-3 TGTGCCAGCAGCTTAGCGGGACTACGCACAGATACGCAGTATTTT CASSLAGLRTDTQYF
- - 16 TRBJ1-4 TRBV5-1 TGCGCCAGCAGCTTGGGCGGGGCCGGGGATTATGAAAAACTGTTTTTT CASSLGGAGDYEKLFF
once - 12 TRBJ2-1 TRBV29-1 TGCAGCGCGGATCAGGGTTACAATGAGCAGTTCTTC CSADQGYNEQFF
- TRBD2 16 TRBJ2-2 TRBV4-2 TGTGCCAGCAGCCAATTTGGTAGCGGGAGATCAGGGGAGCTGTTTTTT CASSQFGSGRSGELFF
- TRBD1 14 TRBJ2-2 TRBV7-2 TGTGCCAGCAGCCCGGGACAGTACACCGGGGAGCTGTTTTTT CASSPGQYTGELFF
- - 15 TRBJ2-7 TRBV7-9 TGTGCCAGCAGCAACACCGGACAGATACCCTACGAGCAGTACTTC CASSNTGQIPYEQYF
- - 14 TRBJ2-1 TRBV29-1 TGCAGCGCCATACCTCCGCGGAGCGGCAATGAGCAGTTCTTC CSAIPPRSGNEQFF
- - 13 TRBJ1-1 TRBV9 TGTGCCAGCAGCACCAGTCCGAACACTGAAGCTTTCTTT CASSTSPNTEAFF
- - 15 TRBJ2-6 TRBV6-5 TGTGCCAGCAGTTACTCGGCCCCCGGGGCCAACGTCCTGACTTTC CASSYSAPGANVLTF
few - 11 TRBJ1-2 TRBV29-1 TGCAGCGTTGAAAGCAACTATGGCTACACCTTC CSVESNYGYTF